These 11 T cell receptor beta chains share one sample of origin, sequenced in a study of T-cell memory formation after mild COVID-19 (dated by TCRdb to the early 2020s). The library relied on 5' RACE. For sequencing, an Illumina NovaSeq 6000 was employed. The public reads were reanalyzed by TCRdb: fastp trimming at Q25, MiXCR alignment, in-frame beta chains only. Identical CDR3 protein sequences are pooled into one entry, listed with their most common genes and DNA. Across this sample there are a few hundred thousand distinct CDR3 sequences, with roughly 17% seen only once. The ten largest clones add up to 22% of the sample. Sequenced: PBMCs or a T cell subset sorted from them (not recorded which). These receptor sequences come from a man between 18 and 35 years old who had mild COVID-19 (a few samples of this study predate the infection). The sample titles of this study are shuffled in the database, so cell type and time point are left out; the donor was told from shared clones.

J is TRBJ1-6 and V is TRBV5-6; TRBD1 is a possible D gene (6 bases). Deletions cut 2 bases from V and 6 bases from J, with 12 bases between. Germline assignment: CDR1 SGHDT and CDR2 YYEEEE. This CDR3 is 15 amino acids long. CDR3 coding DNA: TGTGCCAGCAGCTTCAGGGGACACATTAATTCACCCCTCCACTTT. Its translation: CASSFRGHINSPLHF.

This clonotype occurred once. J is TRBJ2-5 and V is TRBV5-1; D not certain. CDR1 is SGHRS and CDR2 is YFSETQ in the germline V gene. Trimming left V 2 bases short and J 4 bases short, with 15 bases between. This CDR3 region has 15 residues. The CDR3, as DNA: TGCGCCAGCAGCTTTTCAGGACCCCCGGGAGAGACCCAGTACTTC. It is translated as CASSFSGPPGETQYF.

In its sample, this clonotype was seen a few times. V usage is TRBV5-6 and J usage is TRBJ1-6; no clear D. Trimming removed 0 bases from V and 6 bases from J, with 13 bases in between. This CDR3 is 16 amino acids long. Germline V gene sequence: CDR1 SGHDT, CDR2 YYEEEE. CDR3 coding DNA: TGTGCCAGCAGCTTGGGCCGACAACTCCTTAATTCACCCCTCCACTTT. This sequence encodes CASSLGRQLLNSPLHF.

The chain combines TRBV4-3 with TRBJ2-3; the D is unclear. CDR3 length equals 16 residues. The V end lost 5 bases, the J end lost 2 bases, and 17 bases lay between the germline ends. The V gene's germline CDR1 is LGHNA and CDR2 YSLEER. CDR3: CASSDSVGQPTDTQYF. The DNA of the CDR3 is TGCGCCAGCAGCGATTCAGTAGGGCAACCCACAGATACGCAGTATTTT.

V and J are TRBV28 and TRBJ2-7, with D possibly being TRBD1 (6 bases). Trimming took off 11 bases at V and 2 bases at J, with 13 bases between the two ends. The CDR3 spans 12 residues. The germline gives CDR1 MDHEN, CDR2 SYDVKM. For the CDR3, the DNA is TGTGCCTCGGCCGGGACACCCTACGAGCAGTACGTC. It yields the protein CASAGTPYEQYV.

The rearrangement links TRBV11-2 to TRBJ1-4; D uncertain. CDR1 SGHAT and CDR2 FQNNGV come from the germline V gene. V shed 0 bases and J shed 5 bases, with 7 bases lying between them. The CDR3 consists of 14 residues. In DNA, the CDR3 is TGTGCCAGCAGCTTAGATCAAGGGAATGAAAAACTGTTTTTT. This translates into CASSLDQGNEKLFF.

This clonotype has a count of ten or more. The CDR3: CAISEGLAGPLGEQYF. The DNA of the CDR3 is TGTGCCATCAGTGAAGGGCTAGCGGGACCACTAGGCGAGCAGTACTTC. This sequence joins TRBV10-3 and TRBJ2-7; 9 nucleotides line up with TRBD2. The V gene end was trimmed by 3 bases and the J gene end by 6 bases; junction bases not matched to a gene: 12. The germline gives CDR1 ENHRY, CDR2 SYGVKD. The CDR3 covers 16 residues.

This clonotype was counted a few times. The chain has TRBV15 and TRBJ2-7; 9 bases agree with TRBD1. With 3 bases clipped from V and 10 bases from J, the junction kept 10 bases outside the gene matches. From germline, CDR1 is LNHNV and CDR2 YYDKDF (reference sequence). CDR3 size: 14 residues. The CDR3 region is CATSRGPGTGKQYV. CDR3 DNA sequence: TGTGCCACCAGCAGGGGCCCCGGGACAGGGAAACAGTACGTC.

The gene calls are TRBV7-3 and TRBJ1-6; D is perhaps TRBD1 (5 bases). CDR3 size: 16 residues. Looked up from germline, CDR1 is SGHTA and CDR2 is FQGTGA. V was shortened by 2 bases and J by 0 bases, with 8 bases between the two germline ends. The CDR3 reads CASSLEGSSYNSPLHF. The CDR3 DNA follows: TGTGCCAGCAGCTTAGAGGGGAGCTCCTATAATTCACCCCTCCACTTT.

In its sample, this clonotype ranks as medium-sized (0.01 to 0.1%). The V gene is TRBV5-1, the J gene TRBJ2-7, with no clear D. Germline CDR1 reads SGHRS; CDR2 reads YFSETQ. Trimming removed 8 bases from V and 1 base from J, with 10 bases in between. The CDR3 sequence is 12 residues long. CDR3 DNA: TGCGCCAGTGGATTTGGGTCCTACGAGCAGTACTTC. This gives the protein CASGFGSYEQYF.

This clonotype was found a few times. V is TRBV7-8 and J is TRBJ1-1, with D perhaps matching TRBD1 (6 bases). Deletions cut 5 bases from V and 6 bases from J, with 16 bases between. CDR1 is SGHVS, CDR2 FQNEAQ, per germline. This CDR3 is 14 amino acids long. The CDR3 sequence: CASSLSRGAAEAFF. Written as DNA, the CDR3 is TGTGCCAGCAGCCTTTCAAGGGGGGCGGCTGAAGCTTTCTTT.